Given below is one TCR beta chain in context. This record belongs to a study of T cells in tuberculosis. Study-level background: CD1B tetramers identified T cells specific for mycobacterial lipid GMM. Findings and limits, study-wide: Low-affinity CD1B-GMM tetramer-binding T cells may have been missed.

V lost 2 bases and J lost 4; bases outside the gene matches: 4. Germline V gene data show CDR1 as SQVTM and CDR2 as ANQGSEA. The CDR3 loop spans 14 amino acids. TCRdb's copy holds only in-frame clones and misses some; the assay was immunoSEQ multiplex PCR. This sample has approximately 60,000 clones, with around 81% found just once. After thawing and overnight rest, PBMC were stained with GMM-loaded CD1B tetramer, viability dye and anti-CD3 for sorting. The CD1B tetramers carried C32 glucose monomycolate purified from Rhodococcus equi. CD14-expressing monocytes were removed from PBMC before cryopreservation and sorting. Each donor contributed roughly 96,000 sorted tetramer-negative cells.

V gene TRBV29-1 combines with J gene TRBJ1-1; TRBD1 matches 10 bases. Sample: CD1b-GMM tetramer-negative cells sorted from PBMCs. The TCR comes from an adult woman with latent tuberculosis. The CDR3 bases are TGCAGCGTTGAAAGGACAGGGGGGGGCACTGAAGCTTTCTTT. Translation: CSVERTGGGTEAFF. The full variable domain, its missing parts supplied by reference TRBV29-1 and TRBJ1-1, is SAVISQKPSRDICQRGTSLTIQCQVDSQVTMMFWYRQQPGQSLTLIATANQGSEATYESGFVIDKFPISRPNLTFSTLTVSNMSPEDSSIYLCSVERTGGGTEAFFGQGTRLTVV.